This TCR beta chain was identified in a study of identical twins. Study results and caveats: Beta out-of-frame twin sharing showed a weaker excess. Twin pairs' shared out-of-frame alpha sequences were enriched in low generation probability. Reduced insertions were recorded for abundant cord blood beta clonotypes, with no such pattern in memory repertoires.

Between the trimmed V and J ends, which lost 1 base and 8 bases, there was a span of 7 bases. Germline lookup yields CDR1 DFQATT and CDR2 SNEGSKA (reference sequence). The CDR3 has 11 residues. TCRdb called the 5' RACE reads again in MiXCR, with one record for every CDR3 protein. The repertoire holds approximately 470,000 distinct CDR3 sequences, with 14% as singletons. In regard to this clonotype: Its antigen is unknown.

This same sample was also taken into another study, of yellow fever vaccine responses in identical twins. That source adds: Convergence reportedly seemed to mark part of the twins' vaccine T cell response, with personalization marking the rest.

The material sequenced was CD4+ T cells sorted from blood. The receptor's source is a woman aged 18-35 years in good health. V is TRBV20-1 and J is TRBJ2-3; D is undetermined. The CDR3 reads CSARGAGTQYF. The CDR3, as DNA: TGCAGTGCTAGAGGAGCTGGTACGCAGTATTTT.